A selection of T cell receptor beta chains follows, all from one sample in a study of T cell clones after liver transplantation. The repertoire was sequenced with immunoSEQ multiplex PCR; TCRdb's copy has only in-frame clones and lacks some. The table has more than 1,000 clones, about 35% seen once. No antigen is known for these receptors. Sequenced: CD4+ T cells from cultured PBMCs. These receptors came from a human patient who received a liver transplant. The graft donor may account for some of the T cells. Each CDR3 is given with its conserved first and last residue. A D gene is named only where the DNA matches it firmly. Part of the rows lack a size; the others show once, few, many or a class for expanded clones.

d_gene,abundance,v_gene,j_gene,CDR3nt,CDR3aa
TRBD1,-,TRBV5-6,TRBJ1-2,TGTGCCAGCAGCCCAGGGGGCGCGTATGGCTACACCTTC,CASSPGGAYGYTF
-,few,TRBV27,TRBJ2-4,TGTGCCAGCAGCGCTAGCAGTTTGGGCATTCAGTACTTC,CASSASSLGIQYF
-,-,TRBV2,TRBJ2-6,TGTGCCAGCAGTGTTCCGACATCTGGGGCCAACGTCCTGACTTTC,CASSVPTSGANVLTF
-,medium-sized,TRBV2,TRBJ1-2,TGTGCCAGCAGTGTAGCTAGGGGATTAGGCTATGGCTACACCTTC,CASSVARGLGYGYTF
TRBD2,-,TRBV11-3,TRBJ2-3,TGTGCCAGCAGCTTAGAGCGCTCTAGCGGGGGGATAGATACGCAGTATTTT,CASSLERSSGGIDTQYF
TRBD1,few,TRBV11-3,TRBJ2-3,TGTGCCAGCAGCTCGGGACAGGCATACACAGATACGCAGTATTTT,CASSSGQAYTDTQYF
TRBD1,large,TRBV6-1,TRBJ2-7,TGTGCCAGCAGTGTGACCGGGACAGGGGACTACGAGCAGTACTTC,CASSVTGTGDYEQYF
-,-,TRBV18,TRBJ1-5,TGTGCCAGCTCACCGCCCCAGGGAGGGAATCAGCCCCAGCATTTT,CASSPPQGGNQPQHF
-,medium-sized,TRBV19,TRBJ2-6,TGTGCCAGTAGTATCGACATAACATCCTCTGGGGCCAACGTCCTGACTTTC,CASSIDITSSGANVLTF
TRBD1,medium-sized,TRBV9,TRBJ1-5,TGTGCCAGCAGCAAAACAGGGGGCGTCAATCAGCCCCAGCATTTT,CASSKTGGVNQPQHF
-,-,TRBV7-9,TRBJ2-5,TGTGCCAGCAGCCCTCGGGGGTTGGGGGAGACCCAGTACTTC,CASSPRGLGETQYF
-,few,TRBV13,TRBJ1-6,TGTGCCAGCAGCGGAACAGGAGTCTCGCGCTATAATTCACCCCTCCACTTT,CASSGTGVSRYNSPLHF
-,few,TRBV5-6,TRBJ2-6,TGTGCCAGCAGCTTATATAGAGAAGCTGGGGCCAACGTCCTGACTTTC,CASSLYREAGANVLTF
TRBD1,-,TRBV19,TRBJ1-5,TGTGCCAGTAGTCTCCCCGGGACAGGCCATCAGCCCCAGCATTTT,CASSLPGTGHQPQHF
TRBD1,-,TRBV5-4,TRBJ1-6,TGTGCCAGCAGCGCGGAGGGGGCCCCCAATTCACCCCTCCACTTT,CASSAEGAPNSPLHF
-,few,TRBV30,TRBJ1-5,TGTGCCTGGAGTGTTGGGGGGGCAGGTCAGCCCCAGCATTTT,CAWSVGGAGQPQHF
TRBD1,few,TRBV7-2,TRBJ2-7,TGTGCCAGCAGCACGGACAGGGGGCCCTACGAGCAGTACTTC,CASSTDRGPYEQYF
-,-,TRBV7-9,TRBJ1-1,TGTGCCAGCAGCTCCTTCAGGACAGATAACACTGAAGCTTTCTTT,CASSSFRTDNTEAFF
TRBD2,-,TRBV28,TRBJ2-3,TGTGCCAGCAGTTTAACGCTCGGGGCTAGCGGGGGACTCACAGATACGCAGTATTTT,CASSLTLGASGGLTDTQYF
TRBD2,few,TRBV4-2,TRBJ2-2,TGTGCCAGCAGCCGAGGAACTAGCGGGGCTAACGGGGAGCTGTTTTTT,CASSRGTSGANGELFF
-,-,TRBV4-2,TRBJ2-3,TGTGCCAGCAGCTTATTTTCAGGGGCCGTCGATACGCAGTATTTT,CASSLFSGAVDTQYF